The T cell receptor beta chain described here comes from a study of CD8 T cells in ankylosing spondylitis. V was pared by 4 bases and J by 6 bases, with 4 bases of the junction left unmatched. Germline V lookup: CDR1 SNHLY, CDR2 FYNNEI. The CDR3 has 15 amino acids. MiXCR was run by TCRdb on the 5' RACE reads, yielding one entry per CDR3 protein. Of about 260,000 distinct CDR3 sequences listed, roughly 20% are singletons. This chain uses TRBV2 with TRBJ2-4, with 12 positions matching TRBD2. The sample consisted of blood, either unsorted or a sorted T cell fraction (not recorded which). The TCR was taken from a male donor with ankylosing spondylitis or in good health (not recorded which). The CDR3 DNA is TGTGCCAGCAGTGGACTAGCGGGAGCAGGAAACATTCAGTACTTC. This translates into CASSGLAGAGNIQYF. Using reference TRBV2 and TRBJ2-4 for the parts outside the CDR3, the full variable domain is EPEVTQTPSHQVTQMGQEVILRCVPISNHLYFYWYRQILGQKVEFLVSFYNNEISEKSEIFDDQFSVERPDGSNFTLKIRSTKLEDSAMYFCASSGLAGAGNIQYFGAGTRLSVL.